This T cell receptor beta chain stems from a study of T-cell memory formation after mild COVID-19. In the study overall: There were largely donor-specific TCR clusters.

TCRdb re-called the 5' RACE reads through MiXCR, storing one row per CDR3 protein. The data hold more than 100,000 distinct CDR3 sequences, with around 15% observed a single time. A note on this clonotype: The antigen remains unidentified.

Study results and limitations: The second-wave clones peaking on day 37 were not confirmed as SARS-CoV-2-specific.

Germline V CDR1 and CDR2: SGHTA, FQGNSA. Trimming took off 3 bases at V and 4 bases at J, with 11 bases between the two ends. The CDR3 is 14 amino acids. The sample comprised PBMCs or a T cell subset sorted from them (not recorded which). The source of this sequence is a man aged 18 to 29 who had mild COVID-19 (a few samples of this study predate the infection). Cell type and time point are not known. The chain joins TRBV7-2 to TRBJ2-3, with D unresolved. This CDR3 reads CASSFVNGADTQYF. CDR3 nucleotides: TGTGCCAGCAGCTTCGTTAATGGAGCAGATACGCAGTATTTT.